This T cell receptor (beta chain) was recorded in a study of cytomegalovirus exposure and HLA in healthy donors. Study-level results: The classifier reportedly diagnosed cytomegalovirus status with high sensitivity and specificity. Cytomegalovirus association was assigned to around 150 TCR beta chains.

Use of 60 Vbeta and 13 Jbeta primers characterized the PCR. Clones were read by immunoSEQ multiplex PCR, and TCRdb kept only the in-frame ones, dropping some. This sample has about 130,000 clones; 60% to 80% occur once, and the top ten carry 2% to 2.5%. About this clone itself: The antigen remains undetermined.

Trimming left V 8 bases short and J 5 bases short, with 24 bases between. The CDR3 has 16 amino acids. Germline CDR1 and CDR2: MNHNY and SVGAGI (reference sequence). This TCR was recovered from a man aged 30 to 45 in good health and CMV-seronegative. Sequencing was done on a sample of PBMCs. This chain links TRBV6-6 with TRBJ2-5, with D possibly TRBD2 on 6 matching bases. CDR3 sequence (DNA): TGTGCCAGCGGTCGCAAAATCGGGGCTAGCGTGGAGACCCAGTACTTC. It is translated as CASGRKIGASVETQYF.